One T cell receptor (beta chain) is described in this entry. The sample comes from a study of CD8 T cells in Susac syndrome. Study summary: The sequenced Susac syndrome patients included about six who had clinically active disease and eight or nine who were in remission.

RNA was extracted with the RNeasy kit, and a quantity of roughly 0.45 to 1 ug was reverse transcribed using random hexamers. Multiplex immunoSEQ PCR targeted 54 Vbeta and 13 Jbeta TCR beta segments. Via MiXCR, TCRdb re-called the immunoSEQ multiplex PCR reads, giving one row per CDR3 protein. The sample carries some 130,000 distinct CDR3 sequences, around 95% recorded once. CDR3 length: 15 amino acids. CDR1 and CDR2 (germline): PRHDT, FYEKMQ (reference sequence). The V and J ends lost 1 base and 5 bases respectively, with 14 bases between them. V gene TRBV13 combines with J gene TRBJ2-5, with D tentatively TRBD2 (5 bases). The clonotype comes from a human donor with Susac syndrome. The sequencing sample was made of CD8+ T cells from PBMCs. Here the CDR3 DNA reads TGTGCCAGCAGCTTAGAACTAGACGTTTCGGAGACCCAGTACTTC. This gives the protein CASSLELDVSETQYF.